The TCR beta chain under discussion was sequenced for a study of beta chain features in type 1 diabetes. Study at large: Investigators examined some 100,000,000 sorted cells across all samples.

Donors contributed one heparinised blood draw apiece, averaging about 100 mL. The V gene's germline CDR1 is SQVTM and CDR2 ANQGSEA. Trimming took off 4 bases at V and 7 bases at J, with 14 bases between the two ends. This CDR3 is 12 amino acids long. This clone came up many times. Its cognate antigen is unknown. All of the isolated RNA was reverse transcribed, so expressed TCRB transcripts were sequenced. Produced via immunoSEQ multiplex PCR; TCRdb's table is partial and in-frame only. The repertoire holds hundreds of thousands of clones, with 13% to 15% as singletons. Study conclusions and caveats: Any HLA-type effect on TCRB rearrangement remained unresolved here. Moderately but significantly shorter TCRB CDR3s were found in Type 1 diabetes patients in all four CD4+ subsets. PCR could preferentially amplify shorter templates, alike in patients and controls.

The clonotype was recovered from a man aged 25-45 years with type 1 diabetes. The chain is built from TRBV29-1 and TRBJ2-7; D remains ambiguous. Sequencing was carried out using naive CD4+ T cells from blood. CDR3 coding DNA: TGCAGCGTTGTAGAAGAGAGGCCGGAGCAGTACTTC. Protein sequence: CSVVEERPEQYF.